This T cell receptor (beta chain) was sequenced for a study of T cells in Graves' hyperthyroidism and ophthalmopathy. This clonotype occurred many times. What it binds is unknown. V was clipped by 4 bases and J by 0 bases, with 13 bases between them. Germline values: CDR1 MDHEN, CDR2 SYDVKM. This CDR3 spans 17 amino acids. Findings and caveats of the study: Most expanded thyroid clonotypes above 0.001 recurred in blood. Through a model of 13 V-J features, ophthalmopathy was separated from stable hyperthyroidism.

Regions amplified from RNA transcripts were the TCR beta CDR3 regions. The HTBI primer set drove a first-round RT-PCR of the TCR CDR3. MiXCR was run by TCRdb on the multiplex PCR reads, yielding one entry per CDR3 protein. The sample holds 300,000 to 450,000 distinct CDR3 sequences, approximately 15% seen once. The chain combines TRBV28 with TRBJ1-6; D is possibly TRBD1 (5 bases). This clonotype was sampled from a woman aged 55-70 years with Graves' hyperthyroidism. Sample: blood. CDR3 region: CASSSPRQSSYNSPLHF. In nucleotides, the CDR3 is TGTGCCAGCAGTTCCCCTCGACAGAGCTCCTATAATTCACCCCTCCACTTT.